Here is one TCR beta chain with its context. The data stem from a study of blood T cell repertoires in COVID-19. Background on the study: Both acute and convalescent COVID-19 samples were obtained from the United States, Italy and Spain. From T cells, B-cell-depleted T cells, or PBMCs came the material, which was cDNA or gDNA.

Methods used by the authors: Estimates of nucleated cell counts were drawn from the amplification of reference gene primers. Using immunoSEQ multiplex PCR, the repertoire was profiled, and TCRdb retains in-frame clones only, with some absent. That table furnishes V, J and clone size, whereas the DNA furnished D and trimming. The sample lists 100,000 to 150,000 clones, around 86% occurring once. Losses at the gene ends were 5 bases for V and 2 bases for J; bases not matched to a gene: 9. The CDR3 is made up of 17 amino acids. From germline, CDR1 is PRHDT and CDR2 FYEKMQ (reference sequence). J is TRBJ2-4 and V is TRBV13; 10 nucleotides match TRBD1. Sequenced material: peripheral blood. The origin of this receptor is a man in his 60s with acute or convalescent COVID-19. The CDR3 here is CASSDSRDRGTKNIQYF. The CDR3 DNA reads TGTGCCAGCAGCGACTCCCGGGACAGGGGCACCAAAAACATTCAGTACTTC.